The clone carrying this T cell receptor (beta chain) was counted only a few times. The sample comes from a study of blood T cell repertoires in COVID-19. Trimming cost V 6 bases and J 7 bases, with 16 bases left between them. The CDR3 loop spans 14 amino acids. Germline lookup yields CDR1 LGHDT and CDR2 YNNKEL (reference sequence). Only in-frame clones appear in the TCRdb table, and some are missing; sequencing was by immunoSEQ multiplex PCR. Of 52,000 or so clones in the sample, 70% to 90% were seen once. The chain has TRBV3-1 (or the pseudogene TRBV3-2) and TRBJ1-5, with a tentative D call TRBD1 (5 bases). This TCR was recovered from a human donor in a cohort sampled during active COVID-19. The sequenced sample was peripheral blood. The CDR3 here is CASSLREAGQPQHF. CDR3 bases: TGTGCCAGCAGTCTCAGGGAAGCGGGACAGCCCCAGCATTTT.